A single sample gave rise to the 4 T cell receptor beta chains below, sequenced in a study of neoadjuvant anti-PD-1 for oral cavity cancer. Measured with immunoSEQ multiplex PCR; TCRdb has only the in-frame clones, and not every one. The repertoire holds 7,000 or so clones, with about 48% as singletons. The sequencing here drew on tumor tissue, taken before nivolumab (anti-PD-1) treatment. The receptors shown here come from a person between 40 and 79 years old with oral cavity squamous cell carcinoma.

This clone was picked up a small number of times. The V call is TRBV2, the J call TRBJ2-1; D may be TRBD1 (6 bases). The germline V and J ends were trimmed by 6 bases and 6 bases, with 12 bases remaining between them. Germline assignment: CDR1 SNHLY and CDR2 FYNNEI. CDR3 size: 13 residues. The CDR3 nucleotides are TGTGCCAGCAGACCAACAGGGATCAATGAGCAGTTCTTC. This gives the protein CASRPTGINEQFF.

Relative to its sample, this clone is medium-sized (0.01 to 0.1%). The gene calls are TRBV19 and TRBJ2-3, with TRBD1 matching over 7 bases. The CDR3 is 15 residues long. The ends lost 8 bases at V and 0 bases at J; junction bases unmatched: 8. Germline CDR1 is LNHDA and CDR2 is SQIVND (reference sequence). DNA of the CDR3: TGTGCCAGTGGGTACGACAGGGCTAGCACAGATACGCAGTATTTT. Residues: CASGYDRASTDTQYF.

The rearrangement links TRBV11-2 to TRBJ2-1; 10 bases map to TRBD2. Unmatched junction bases numbered 5, after V lost 5 bases and J lost 4 bases. This CDR3 is 15 amino acids long. Germline loops: CDR1 SGHAT, CDR2 FQNNGV. The CDR3 region is CASSDTSGVYNEQFF. For the CDR3, the DNA is TGTGCCAGCAGCGATACTAGCGGGGTTTACAATGAGCAGTTCTTC.

This clone is deemed medium-sized. The V gene is TRBV2, the J gene TRBJ2-6; 8 nucleotides agree with TRBD2. This CDR3 is 15 amino acids long. The germline CDR1 and CDR2 sequences are SNHLY and FYNNEI. With V trimmed by 7 bases and J by 2 bases, 4 bases remained unmatched. The CDR3 spells CASTGGDAGANVLTF. CDR3 bases: TGTGCCAGCACGGGAGGGGACGCTGGGGCCAACGTCCTGACTTTC. The whole variable domain, remainder taken from reference TRBV2 and TRBJ2-6, is EPEVTQTPSHQVTQMGQEVILRCVPISNHLYFYWYRQILGQKVEFLVSFYNNEISEKSEIFDDQFSVERPDGSNFTLKIRSTKLEDSAMYFCASTGGDAGANVLTFGAGSRLTVL.